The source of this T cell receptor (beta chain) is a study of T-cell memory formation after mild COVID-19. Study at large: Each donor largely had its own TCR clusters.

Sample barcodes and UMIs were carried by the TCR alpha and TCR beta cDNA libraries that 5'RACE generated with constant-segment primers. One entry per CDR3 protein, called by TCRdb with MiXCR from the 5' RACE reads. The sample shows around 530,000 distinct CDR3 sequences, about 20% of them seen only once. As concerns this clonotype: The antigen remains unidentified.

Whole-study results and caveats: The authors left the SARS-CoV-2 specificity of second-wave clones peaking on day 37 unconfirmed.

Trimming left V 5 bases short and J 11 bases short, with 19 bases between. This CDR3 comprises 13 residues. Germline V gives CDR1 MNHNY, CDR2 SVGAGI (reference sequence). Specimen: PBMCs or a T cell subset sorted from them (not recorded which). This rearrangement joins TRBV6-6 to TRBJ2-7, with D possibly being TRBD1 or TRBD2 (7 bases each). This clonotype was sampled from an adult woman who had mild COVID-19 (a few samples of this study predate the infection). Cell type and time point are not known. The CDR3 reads CASSGEGRGFKYF. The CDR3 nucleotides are TGTGCCAGCAGTGGGGAGGGCAGGGGGTTTAAGTACTTC.